The following is a T cell receptor beta chain sequence with its context. Its antigen is not identified. The data are from a study of blood T cells in healthy people across ages. Study results and limitations: Per million T cells, TCR beta diversity dropped roughly linearly as age increased.

A J-beta primer mix and a sample-barcoded 5' primer were used in a second PCR of roughly 6 to 12 cycles. Each CDR3 protein gets one entry after TCRdb re-called the 5' RACE reads with MiXCR. The top ten clones hold 15% to 20% of a sample with about 780,000 distinct CDR3 sequences, roughly 46% of them seen once. CDR3 length: 14 amino acids. In germline, CDR1 is DFQATT, CDR2 SNEGSKA (reference sequence). The V and J ends lost 3 bases and 9 bases, in that order; junction bases with no gene match: 11. The receptor was derived from an elderly man in good health. The J gene is TRBJ1-5, the V gene TRBV20-1, with 7 bases matching TRBD1. What was sequenced was blood. The CDR3 protein is CSASPGQDTSPQHF. CDR3 nucleotide sequence: TGCAGTGCTAGCCCCGGACAGGACACCTCGCCCCAGCATTTT.